The 9 T cell receptor beta chains presented below share a single source sample, sequenced in a study of control samples from healthy donors and cancer patients. Generated by immunoSEQ multiplex PCR, the TCRdb table keeps only in-frame clones and is missing some. The repertoire holds fewer than 200,000 clones, around 88% seen once, with around 5% in the top ten. The sample consisted of blood. The receptors stem from a woman younger than 45 in good health.

The chain joins TRBV6-6 to TRBJ2-1; D is uncertain. Germline CDR1 is MNHNY and CDR2 is SVGAGI (reference sequence). V was trimmed by 4 bases and J by 7 bases, leaving 8 bases between them. CDR3 length: 12 residues. The chain's CDR3 is CASSSTPNEQFF. DNA for the CDR3: TGTGCCAGCAGTTCGACGCCGAATGAGCAGTTCTTC.

This clone was detected a few times. This chain uses TRBV5-6 with TRBJ2-7; a weak D match, TRBD2 (5 bases). The V gene lost 7 bases and the J gene lost 2 bases, with 16 bases spanning the gap. The CDR3 consists of 14 residues. The germline CDR1 and CDR2 sequences are SGHDT and YYEEEE. The chain's CDR3 is CASGLGADTYEQYF. In DNA form, the CDR3 reads TGTGCCAGCGGATTAGGAGCGGATACCTACGAGCAGTACTTC.

The chain is built from TRBV2 and TRBJ2-1; no reliable D call. This CDR3 has 16 residues. V dropped 1 base and J dropped 0 bases, with 10 bases sitting between them. CDR1 and CDR2 (germline): SNHLY, FYNNEI. The CDR3, as DNA: TGTGCCAGCAGTGAAGGCCGACGGAGCTCCTACAATGAGCAGTTCTTC. It encodes CASSEGRRSSYNEQFF.

This clone was seen only once. The chain recombines TRBV19 with TRBJ2-2, with 8 bases matching TRBD2. V gave up 1 base and J gave up 5 bases; unmatched junction bases: 9. CDR3 size: 17 residues. Germline CDR1 LNHDA, CDR2 SQIVND (reference sequence). CDR3 protein: CASSIGPTSGGTGELFF. In nucleotides, the CDR3 is TGTGCCAGTAGTATAGGACCCACTAGCGGAGGAACCGGGGAGCTGTTTTTT.

The rearrangement links TRBV18 to TRBJ1-2; D not resolved. The CDR3 length is 14 residues. Trimming removed 1 base at V and 6 bases at J, with 12 bases between. The V gene's germline CDR1 is KGHSH and CDR2 LQKENI. The DNA for the CDR3 is TGTGCCAGCTCACCACAACCCCGAGGCAATGGCTACACCTTC. Residues: CASSPQPRGNGYTF.

The rearrangement links TRBV6-5 to TRBJ1-4; no clear D. Germline CDR1 is MNHEY and CDR2 is SVGAGI. The CDR3 is 15 amino acids. Trimming shortened V by 0 bases and J by 3 bases, and 8 bases separated the two germline ends. In DNA form, the CDR3 reads TGTGCCAGCAGTTACTCAGGAGGCCCTAATGAAAAACTGTTTTTT. The encoded protein is CASSYSGGPNEKLFF.

The chain is built from TRBV21-1 and TRBJ1-5. TRBV21-1 is flagged as a pseudogene. The CDR3 loop spans 20 amino acids. The CDR3 loop reads CASSKGDLGEGHYSNQPQHF. In DNA, the CDR3 is TGTGCCAGCAGCAAAGGGGACCTGGGGGAGGGTCACTATAGCAATCAGCCCCAGCATTTT.

This clone was recorded a few times. J is TRBJ1-5 and V is TRBV25-1; no clear D. Trimming shortened V by 4 bases and J by 0 bases, and 7 bases separated the two germline ends. The germline V gene has CDR1 MGHDK and CDR2 SYGVNS. This CDR3 has 14 residues. CDR3 in amino acids: CASSGGYSNQPQHF. CDR3 sequence (DNA): TGTGCCAGCAGTGGTGGATATAGCAATCAGCCCCAGCATTTT.

The J gene is TRBJ1-4, the V gene TRBV27; TRBD1 aligns across 10 bases. This CDR3 has 17 residues. Germline CDR1 reads MNHEY; CDR2 reads SMNVEV (reference sequence). Trimming removed 8 bases from V and 0 bases from J; junction bases left unmatched: 9. This CDR3 reads CASSRPGQGSTNEKLFF. The CDR3, as DNA: TGTGCCAGCTCCCGTCCGGGACAGGGGTCAACTAATGAAAAACTGTTTTTT.